The 32 T cell receptor beta chains below come from one sample, sequenced in a study of response to subunit inactivated influenza vaccine. A single record per CDR3 protein comes from TCRdb applying MiXCR to the RT-PCR reads. The table shows hundreds of thousands of distinct CDR3 sequences, with 9.5% to 15% occurring only once. The sample in question was non-naive T cells sorted from PBMCs, obtained around 15 days before vaccination. The receptors shown here come from a man aged 50-59 years who received an inactivated influenza vaccine.

The chain joins TRBV10-3 to TRBJ1-1; D remains unclear. Germline V gene lookup returns CDR1 ENHRY and CDR2 SYGVKD. Trimming removed 3 bases at V and 5 bases at J, with 13 bases between. The CDR3 runs 14 residues. CDR3 DNA sequence: TGTGCCATCAGTGAAGGCCAGGAAGTAACTGAAGCTTTCTTT. This codes for CAISEGQEVTEAFF.

This clonotype came up a few times. The chain joins TRBV30 to TRBJ1-3; D is possibly TRBD1 (5 bases). The CDR3 consists of 16 residues. V lost 4 bases to trimming and J lost 0 bases, with 16 bases between them. Germline V CDR1 and CDR2: GTSNPN, SVGIG (reference sequence). The CDR3, as DNA: TGTGCCTGGACCCGCGACAGAACCAGCTCTGGAAACACCATATATTTT. Translation: CAWTRDRTSSGNTIYF. Using reference TRBV30 and TRBJ1-3 for the parts outside the CDR3, the full variable domain is SQTIHQWPATLVQPVGSPLSLECTVEGTSNPNLYWYRQAAGRGLQLLFYSVGIGQISSEVPQNLSASRPQDRQFILSSKKLLLSDSGFYLCAWTRDRTSSGNTIYFGEGSWLTVV.

The rearrangement joins TRBV4-2 to TRBJ2-2; D not resolved. The CDR3 is made up of 14 amino acids. V shed 5 bases and J shed 6 bases, with 13 bases lying between them. Per germline, CDR1 LGHNA and CDR2 YNFKEQ. The CDR3 reads CASSSREGPGELFF. CDR3 DNA sequence: TGTGCCAGCAGCTCACGAGAAGGGCCCGGGGAGCTGTTTTTT.

This clonotype was seen a handful of times. The V call is TRBV5-1, the J call TRBJ1-1; D possibly corresponds to TRBD1 (5 bases). V dropped 4 bases and J dropped 2 bases, with 12 bases sitting between them. The CDR3 totals 14 residues. CDR1 is SGHRS, CDR2 YFSETQ, per germline. CDR3: CASSEGLSNTEAFF. The CDR3 bases are TGCGCCAGCAGCGAGGGACTGTCAAACACTGAAGCTTTCTTT.

This clonotype was picked up a small number of times. V gene TRBV3-1 combines with J gene TRBJ1-1; perhaps TRBD1 as D (5 bases). V was clipped by 3 bases and J by 7 bases, with 18 bases between them. Germline CDR1 is LGHDT and CDR2 is YNNKEL (reference sequence). The CDR3 runs to 15 residues. CDR3 sequence: CASSQGGPSTSEAFF. The CDR3 DNA sequence: TGTGCCAGCAGCCAGGGGGGACCGTCAACTAGTGAAGCTTTCTTT.

V is TRBV12-3 or TRBV12-4 and J is TRBJ2-7; maybe TRBD2 (6 bases). V dropped 6 bases and J dropped 7 bases, with 16 bases sitting between them. The CDR3 runs to 13 residues. The CDR3 here is CASSVGSGGEQYF. CDR3 DNA: TGTGCCAGCAGCGTCGGGAGCGGAGGTGAGCAGTACTTC.

This clonotype was seen a handful of times. This chain links TRBV6-2 or TRBV6-3 with TRBJ2-1; 10 bases line up with TRBD1. Germline CDR1 MNHEY, CDR2 SVGEGT. V was pared by 6 bases and J by 8 bases, with 10 bases of the junction left unmatched. The CDR3 is made up of 15 amino acids. CDR3 in amino acids: CASSSGTGAVDEQFF. As DNA, the CDR3 is TGTGCCAGCAGCTCCGGGACAGGGGCTGTTGATGAGCAGTTCTTC.

This clonotype was detected only a few times. The chain couples TRBV7-2 to TRBJ1-1, with D unresolved. Germline V gene lookup returns CDR1 SGHTA and CDR2 FQGNSA. The CDR3 has 15 amino acids. The V and J ends lost 2 bases and 0 bases respectively, with 10 bases between them. The CDR3 DNA reads TGTGCCAGCAGCTTACGCCCCTCCATGAACACTGAAGCTTTCTTT. As protein: CASSLRPSMNTEAFF.

This clonotype was detected only a few times. The V gene is TRBV5-4, the J gene TRBJ2-1; perhaps D is TRBD1 or TRBD2 (5 bases each). The CDR3 has 15 residues. With 0 bases removed from V and 5 bases from J, the gap between germline ends came to 12 bases. The germline V gene encodes CDR1 SGHNT and CDR2 YYREEE (reference sequence). Written as DNA, the CDR3 is TGTGCCAGCAGCTTGGTTGGGGGTTCTAACAATGAGCAGTTCTTC. This encodes CASSLVGGSNNEQFF.

Only a few counts were recorded for this clonotype. This chain uses TRBV4-1 with TRBJ1-5; D not certain. The CDR3 length is 15 residues. V lost 1 base to trimming and J lost 4 bases, with 11 bases between them. The germline V gene has CDR1 MGHRA and CDR2 YSYEKL. In nucleotides, the CDR3 is TGCGCCAGCAGCCAAGGGCAGAAGTTAAATCAGCCCCAGCATTTT. Translating it yields CASSQGQKLNQPQHF.

This clonotype was counted at least ten times. This chain connects TRBV12-3 or TRBV12-4 to TRBJ2-1; TRBD2 agrees at 10 bases. There are 16 residues in the CDR3. The ends lost 7 bases at V and 4 bases at J; junction bases unmatched: 10. The CDR3 DNA reads as TGTGCCAGCAAGGGGCTAGCGGGAGAGATTTACAATGAGCAGTTCTTC. This codes for CASKGLAGEIYNEQFF.

This clonotype was counted between two and nine times. The rearrangement joins TRBV5-1 to TRBJ2-2, with 11 bases identical to TRBD2. The CDR3 has 16 residues. After removal of 4 bases from V and 5 bases from J, the junction contained 7 bases not matched to a gene. Germline V gene data show CDR1 as SGHRS and CDR2 as YFSETQ. The CDR3 DNA reads as TGCGCCAGCAGCCCAGGGACTAGCGGTGTAACCGGGGAGCTGTTTTTT. Amino acid sequence: CASSPGTSGVTGELFF.

A few counts support this clonotype. V is TRBV20-1 and J is TRBJ2-1, with D perhaps matching TRBD1 or TRBD2 (5 bases each). Germline CDR1 and CDR2: DFQATT and SNEGSKA (reference sequence). CDR3 length: 15 residues. Trimming removed 6 bases at V and 4 bases at J, with 19 bases between. The CDR3 DNA reads as TGCAGTGCCCGCAACCTACGGGGCTTATACAATGAGCAGTTCTTC. It encodes CSARNLRGLYNEQFF.

This clonotype came up many times. J is TRBJ1-5 and V is TRBV28, with 10 nucleotides matching TRBD1. The J segment lost 4 bases and the V segment lost 4 bases, leaving 1 base of the junction unmatched. The CDR3 spans 14 residues. The germline CDR1 and CDR2 sequences are MDHEN and SYDVKM. This chain's CDR3 is CASSSGQGNQPQHF. The CDR3 bases are TGTGCCAGCAGTTCGGGACAGGGGAATCAGCCCCAGCATTTT.

This clonotype was counted only a few times. This chain's CDR3 is CAISERQNNSPLHF. CDR3 nucleotides: TGTGCCATCAGTGAAAGACAGAATAATTCACCCCTCCACTTT. V gene TRBV10-3 combines with J gene TRBJ1-6; D perhaps matches TRBD1 (5 bases). The CDR3 contains 14 residues. V shed 3 bases and J shed 5 bases, with 8 bases lying between them. Germline V CDR1 and CDR2: ENHRY, SYGVKD.

In this sample, this clonotype turned up many times. V usage is TRBV20-1 and J usage is TRBJ2-7; 10 positions match TRBD2. V trimming: 3 bases; J trimming: 6 bases; junction bases outside the gene matches: 14. In germline, CDR1 is DFQATT, CDR2 SNEGSKA (reference sequence). This CDR3 has 16 amino acids. CDR3 sequence reads: CSARVLFVAGGSEQYF. DNA of the CDR3: TGCAGTGCTAGGGTCCTTTTTGTAGCGGGAGGATCCGAGCAGTACTTC.

This clonotype was detected only a few times. The chain is built from TRBV7-9 and TRBJ2-3; 12 nucleotides align to TRBD2. This CDR3 is built from 16 residues. Germline values: CDR1 SEHNR, CDR2 FQNEAQ (reference sequence). Trimming cost V 1 base and J 3 bases; bases outside gene matches: 2. CDR3 sequence (DNA): TGTGCCAGCAGCTTAGGACTAGCGGGAGCAACAGATACGCAGTATTTT. Protein: CASSLGLAGATDTQYF.

The chain has TRBV12-3 or TRBV12-4 and TRBJ2-3; possible D gene TRBD2, 7 bases. The germline V and J ends were trimmed by 7 bases and 8 bases, with 16 bases remaining between them. This CDR3 is built from 13 residues. This CDR3 reads CASTRGGHGTQYF. DNA for the CDR3: TGTGCCAGCACGAGGGGGGGGCACGGTACGCAGTATTTT.

This clonotype was counted many times. J is TRBJ1-4 and V is TRBV15, with D possibly being TRBD1 (5 bases). The length of the CDR3 is 16 residues. Germline assignment: CDR1 LNHNV and CDR2 YYDKDF (reference sequence). Trimming stripped 1 base from V and 5 bases from J, with 14 bases between. The CDR3 spells CATSRGSGPPNEKLFF. In nucleotides, the CDR3 is TGTGCCACCAGCAGAGGATCGGGACCGCCAAATGAAAAACTGTTTTTT.

This clonotype was seen a few times. V and J are TRBV6-1 and TRBJ2-6; TRBD1 aligns across 11 bases. Trimming removed 0 bases from V and 1 base from J; junction bases left unmatched: 2. The CDR3 is 18 residues long. Germline V gives CDR1 MNHNS, CDR2 SASEGT. The CDR3 here is CASSEAGQGVSGANVLTF. As DNA, the CDR3 is TGTGCCAGCAGTGAAGCGGGACAGGGGGTTTCTGGGGCCAACGTCCTGACTTTC.

CDR3 amino acids: CATSRGTGPGSSPLHF. In DNA, the CDR3 is TGTGCCACCAGCAGAGGGACGGGGCCAGGGAGTTCACCCCTCCACTTT. The genes are TRBV15 and TRBJ1-6; tentatively, D is TRBD1 (5 bases). The V gene lost 1 base and the J gene lost 9 bases, with 16 bases spanning the gap. The germline CDR1 and CDR2 sequences are LNHNV and YYDKDF (reference sequence). The CDR3 consists of 16 residues.

J is TRBJ2-1 and V is TRBV6-2 or TRBV6-3; TRBD2 matches 7 bases. The junction had 8 bases not matched to a gene; V was cut back by 2 bases and J by 7 bases. Germline V gene lookup returns CDR1 MNHEY and CDR2 SVGEGT. The CDR3 extends over 15 amino acids. CDR3 nucleotides: TGTGCCAGCAGTTACCATACCCCCGGGGGGAATGAGCAGTTCTTC. Encoded protein: CASSYHTPGGNEQFF.

This clonotype was observed many times. No DNA is shown, since the ends of the CDR3 on it are uncertain; the CDR3 is the one TCRdb lists. V usage is TRBV27 and J usage is TRBJ1-1; the table assigns TRBD1, which was not confirmed against the DNA. The germline V gene encodes CDR1 MNHEY and CDR2 SMNVEV (reference sequence). The CDR3 is 13 residues long, ends included. The CDR3 is CASSPPWGGGTFF.

The chain carries TRBV3-1 and TRBJ2-3, with D possibly matching TRBD2 (5 bases). The CDR3 has 16 residues. Trimming removed 0 bases at V and 0 bases at J, with 10 bases between. Germline V CDR1 and CDR2: LGHDT, YNNKEL (reference sequence). CDR3 sequence reads: CASSQELTGSTDTQYF. DNA of the CDR3: TGTGCCAGCAGCCAAGAATTAACGGGGAGCACAGATACGCAGTATTTT.

This clonotype has only a few counts. The chain has TRBV18 and TRBJ2-1; possibly TRBD1 for D (6 bases). Trimming left V 8 bases short and J 7 bases short, with 18 bases between. The CDR3 is made up of 14 amino acids. In germline, CDR1 is KGHSH, CDR2 LQKENI. CDR3 sequence reads: CASGKQGVENEQFF. The DNA of the CDR3 is TGTGCCAGCGGGAAACAGGGTGTGGAGAATGAGCAGTTCTTC.

This clonotype was detected ten times or more. The chain joins TRBV28 to TRBJ2-1; D gene unclear. V was trimmed by 3 bases and J by 11 bases, leaving 14 bases between them. Germline V gene sequence: CDR1 MDHEN, CDR2 SYDVKM. The CDR3 has 13 residues. Written as DNA, the CDR3 is TGTGCCAGCAGTTTCCGCTTCGGGTACCAGCAGTTCTTC. Translation: CASSFRFGYQQFF.

This chain links TRBV11-2 with TRBJ2-5, with 11 bases identical to TRBD2. CDR3 length: 13 amino acids. Germline V gene data show CDR1 as SGHAT and CDR2 as FQNNGV. V lost 5 bases and J lost 4; bases outside the gene matches: 0. In DNA, the CDR3 is TGTGCCAGCAGCACTAGCGGGGGAGAGACCCAGTACTTC. Its protein is CASSTSGGETQYF.

J is TRBJ2-3 and V is TRBV27; D may be TRBD1 (5 bases). Looked up from germline, CDR1 is MNHEY and CDR2 is SMNVEV (reference sequence). Trimming pared 7 bases from V and 0 bases from J, leaving 11 bases between. The CDR3 length is 14 residues. The CDR3 here is CASTEKGSTDTQYF. CDR3 DNA sequence: TGTGCCAGCACGGAGAAGGGGAGCACAGATACGCAGTATTTT.

This clonotype was seen repeatedly, ten times or more. V and J are TRBV20-1 and TRBJ2-7; 7 bases are shared with TRBD1. Losses at the gene ends were 6 bases for V and 1 base for J; bases not matched to a gene: 18. Germline V gives CDR1 DFQATT, CDR2 SNEGSKA (reference sequence). The CDR3 covers 17 residues. In DNA form, the CDR3 reads TGCAGTGCGCGACGGCCGGTGACAGGGAGTAAATCCTACGAGCAGTACTTC. This encodes CSARRPVTGSKSYEQYF.

In its sample, this clonotype was seen many times. This rearrangement joins TRBV4-1 to TRBJ2-5, with no clear D. The germline gives CDR1 MGHRA, CDR2 YSYEKL. The V and J ends lost 2 bases and 2 bases respectively, with 12 bases between them. The CDR3 is 15 residues long. DNA for the CDR3: TGCGCCAGCAGCCAAAGGGTAGGCGCTCAAGAGACCCAGTACTTC. Its translation: CASSQRVGAQETQYF.

This clonotype was found a few times. V gene TRBV5-1 combines with J gene TRBJ2-3, with D perhaps matching TRBD2 (6 bases). This CDR3 has 18 amino acids. Germline V gives CDR1 SGHRS, CDR2 YFSETQ. V lost 4 bases to trimming and J lost 1 base, with 22 bases between them. This CDR3 is CASSRSQSGRGRTDTQYF. The CDR3 coding sequence is TGCGCCAGCAGCCGATCGCAGTCCGGGCGGGGCCGCACAGATACGCAGTATTTT.

This clonotype appeared many times. The chain carries TRBV30 and TRBJ2-1; D call uncertain. The CDR3 is 12 residues long. Trimming pared 0 bases from V and 7 bases from J, leaving 7 bases between. Looked up from germline, CDR1 is GTSNPN and CDR2 is SVGIG (reference sequence). The CDR3 DNA reads TGTGCCTGGAGTGTATATGGGAATGAGCAGTTCTTC. It encodes CAWSVYGNEQFF. The full variable domain, completed using reference TRBV30 and TRBJ2-1, is SQTIHQWPATLVQPVGSPLSLECTVEGTSNPNLYWYRQAAGRGLQLLFYSVGIGQISSEVPQNLSASRPQDRQFILSSKKLLLSDSGFYLCAWSVYGNEQFFGPGTRLTVL.